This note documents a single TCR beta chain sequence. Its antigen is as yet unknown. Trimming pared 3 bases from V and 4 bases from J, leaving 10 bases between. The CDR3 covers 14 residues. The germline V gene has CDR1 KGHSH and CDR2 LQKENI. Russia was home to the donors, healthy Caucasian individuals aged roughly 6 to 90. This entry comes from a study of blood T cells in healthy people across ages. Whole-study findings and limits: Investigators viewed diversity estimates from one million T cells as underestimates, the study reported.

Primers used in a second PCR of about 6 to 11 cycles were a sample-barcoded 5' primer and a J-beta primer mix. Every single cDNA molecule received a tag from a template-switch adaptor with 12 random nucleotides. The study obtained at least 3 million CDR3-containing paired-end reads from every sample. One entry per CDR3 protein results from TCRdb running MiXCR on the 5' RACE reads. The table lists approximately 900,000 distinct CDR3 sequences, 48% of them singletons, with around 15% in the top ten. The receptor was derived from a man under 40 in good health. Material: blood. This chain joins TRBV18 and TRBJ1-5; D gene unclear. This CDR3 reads CASSPSMYNQPQHF. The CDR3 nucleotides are TGTGCCAGCTCACCTTCGATGTATAATCAGCCCCAGCATTTT.